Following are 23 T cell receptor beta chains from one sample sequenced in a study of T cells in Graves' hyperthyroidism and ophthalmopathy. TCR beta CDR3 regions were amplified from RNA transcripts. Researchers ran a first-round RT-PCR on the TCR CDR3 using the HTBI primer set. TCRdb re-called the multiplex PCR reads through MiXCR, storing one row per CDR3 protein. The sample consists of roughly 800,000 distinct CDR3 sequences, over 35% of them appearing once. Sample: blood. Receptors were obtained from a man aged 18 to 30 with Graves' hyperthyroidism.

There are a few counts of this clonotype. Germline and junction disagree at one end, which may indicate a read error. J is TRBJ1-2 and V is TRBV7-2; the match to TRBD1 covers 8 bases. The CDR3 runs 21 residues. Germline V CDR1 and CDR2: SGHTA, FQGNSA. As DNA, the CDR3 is TGCGCCAGCAGCCGCAAGCAAGGACAGGGTTATGACGCCGGGCGTAACTATGGCTACACCTTC. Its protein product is CASSRKQGQGYDAGRNYGYTF.

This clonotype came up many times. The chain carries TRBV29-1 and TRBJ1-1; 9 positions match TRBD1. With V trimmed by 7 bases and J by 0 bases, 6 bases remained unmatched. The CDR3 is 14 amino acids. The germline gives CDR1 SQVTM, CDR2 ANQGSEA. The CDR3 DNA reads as TGCAGCGGCACAGGGGGCGTAGTGAACACTGAAGCTTTCTTT. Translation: CSGTGGVVNTEAFF.

This CDR3 reads CASSFHSGVPTEQYF. The CDR3 nucleotides read TGTGCCAGCAGTTTTCACTCGGGGGTTCCGACTGAGCAGTACTTC. The chain has TRBV27 and TRBJ2-7, with a weak D call TRBD2 (6 bases). This CDR3 is 15 amino acids long. The germline V gene encodes CDR1 MNHEY and CDR2 SMNVEV (reference sequence). The ends were cut back, 3 bases at V and 7 bases at J, with 19 bases in the middle.

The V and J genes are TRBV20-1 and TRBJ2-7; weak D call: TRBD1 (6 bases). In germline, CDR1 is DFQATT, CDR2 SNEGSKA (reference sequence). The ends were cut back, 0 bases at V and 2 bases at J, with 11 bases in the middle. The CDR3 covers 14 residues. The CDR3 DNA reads TGCAGTGCTAGAGACCCAGGACAGCCCTACGAGCAGTACTTC. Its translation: CSARDPGQPYEQYF.

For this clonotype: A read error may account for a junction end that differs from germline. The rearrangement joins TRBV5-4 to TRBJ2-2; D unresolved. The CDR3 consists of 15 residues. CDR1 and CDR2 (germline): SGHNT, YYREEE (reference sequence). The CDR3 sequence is CASSLAGEEAGELFF. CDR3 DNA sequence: TGTGCCAGCAGTTTGGCAGGCGAAGAGGCCGGGGAGCTGTTTTTT.

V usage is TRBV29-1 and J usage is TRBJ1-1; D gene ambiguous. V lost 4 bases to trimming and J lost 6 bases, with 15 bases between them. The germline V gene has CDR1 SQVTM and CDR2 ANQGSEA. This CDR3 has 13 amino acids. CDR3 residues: CSVAGGSGPEAFF. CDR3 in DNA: TGCAGCGTTGCGGGTGGAAGCGGCCCTGAAGCTTTCTTT.

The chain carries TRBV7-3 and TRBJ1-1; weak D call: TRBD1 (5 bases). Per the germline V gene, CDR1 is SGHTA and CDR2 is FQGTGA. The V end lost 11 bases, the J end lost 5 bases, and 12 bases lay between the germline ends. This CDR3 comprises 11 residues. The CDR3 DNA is TGTGCCCGAGCGGGGGAGACTGAAGCTTTCTTT. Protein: CARAGETEAFF.

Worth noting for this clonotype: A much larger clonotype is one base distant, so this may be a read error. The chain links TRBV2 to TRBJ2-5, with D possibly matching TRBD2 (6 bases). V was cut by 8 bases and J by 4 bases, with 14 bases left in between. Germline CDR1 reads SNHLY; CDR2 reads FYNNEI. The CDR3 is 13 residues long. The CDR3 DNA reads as TGTGCCAGCCTACTAGCTGGGGGAGAGACCCAGTACTTC. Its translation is CASLLAGGETQYF.

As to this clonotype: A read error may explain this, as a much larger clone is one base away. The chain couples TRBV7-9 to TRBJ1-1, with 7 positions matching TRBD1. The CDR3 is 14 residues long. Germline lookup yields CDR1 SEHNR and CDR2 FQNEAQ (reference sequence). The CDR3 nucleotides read TGTGCCAGCAACCTTGTACAGGGGAACACTGAAGCTCTCTTT. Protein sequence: CASNLVQGNTEALF.

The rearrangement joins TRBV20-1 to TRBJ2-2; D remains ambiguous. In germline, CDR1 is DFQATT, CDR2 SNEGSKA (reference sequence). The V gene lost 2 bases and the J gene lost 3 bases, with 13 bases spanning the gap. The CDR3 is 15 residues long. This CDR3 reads CSARKDGSYTGELFF. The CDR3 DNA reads TGCAGTGCTAGAAAGGATGGGTCTTACACCGGGGAGCTGTTTTTT.

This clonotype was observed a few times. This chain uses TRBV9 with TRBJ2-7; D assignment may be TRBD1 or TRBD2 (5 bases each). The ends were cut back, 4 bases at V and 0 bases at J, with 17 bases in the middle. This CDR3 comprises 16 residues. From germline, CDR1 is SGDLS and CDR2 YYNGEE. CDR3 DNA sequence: TGTGCCAGCAGCCTTGACGCCGGGGCCCACTCCTACGAGCAGTACTTC. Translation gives CASSLDAGAHSYEQYF.

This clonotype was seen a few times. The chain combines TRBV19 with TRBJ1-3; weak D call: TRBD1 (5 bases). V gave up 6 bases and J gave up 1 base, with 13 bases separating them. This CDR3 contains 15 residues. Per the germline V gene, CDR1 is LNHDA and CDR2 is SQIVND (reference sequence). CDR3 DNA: TGTGCCAGTAGATCGGGGCATATGTCTGGAAACACCATATATTTT. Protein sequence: CASRSGHMSGNTIYF.

The CDR3 protein is CASSPGTINEQYF. DNA of the CDR3: TGTGCCAGCAGTCCCGGGACAATCAACGAGCAGTACTTC. V usage is TRBV12-3 or TRBV12-4 and J usage is TRBJ2-7, with D tentatively TRBD1 (6 bases). The V end lost 5 bases, the J end lost 5 bases, and 13 bases lay between the germline ends. CDR3 size: 13 residues.

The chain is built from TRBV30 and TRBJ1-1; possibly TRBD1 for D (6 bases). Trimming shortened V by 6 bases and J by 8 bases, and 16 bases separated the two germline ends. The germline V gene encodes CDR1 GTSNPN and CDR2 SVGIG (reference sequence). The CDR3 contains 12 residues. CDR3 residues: CACRKQGYEAFF. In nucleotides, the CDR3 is TGTGCCTGCCGTAAACAGGGATACGAAGCTTTCTTT.

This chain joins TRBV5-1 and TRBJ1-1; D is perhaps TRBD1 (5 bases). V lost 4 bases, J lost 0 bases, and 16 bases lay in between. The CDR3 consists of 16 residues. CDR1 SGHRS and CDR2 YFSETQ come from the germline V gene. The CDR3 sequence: CASSMNGATLNTEAFF. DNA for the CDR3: TGCGCCAGCAGCATGAACGGGGCGACTTTGAACACTGAAGCTTTCTTT.

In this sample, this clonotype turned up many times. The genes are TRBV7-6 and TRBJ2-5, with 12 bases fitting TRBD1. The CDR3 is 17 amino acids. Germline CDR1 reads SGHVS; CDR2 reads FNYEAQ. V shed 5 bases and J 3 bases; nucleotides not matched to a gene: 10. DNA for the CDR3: TGTGCCAGCAGCACTAATTCGGGGACAGGGGGCAAAGAGACCCAGTACTTC. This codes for CASSTNSGTGGKETQYF.

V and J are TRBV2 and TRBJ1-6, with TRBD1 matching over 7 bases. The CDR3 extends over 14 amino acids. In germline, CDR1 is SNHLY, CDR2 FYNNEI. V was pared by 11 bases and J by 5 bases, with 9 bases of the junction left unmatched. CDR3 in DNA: TGTGCCCCCCAGGCAGGGGGTCATAATTCACCCCTCCACTTT. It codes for CAPQAGGHNSPLHF.

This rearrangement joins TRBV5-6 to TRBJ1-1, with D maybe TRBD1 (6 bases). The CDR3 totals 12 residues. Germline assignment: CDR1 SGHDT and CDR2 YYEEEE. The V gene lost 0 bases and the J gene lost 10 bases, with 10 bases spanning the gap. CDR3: CASSLEGELAFF. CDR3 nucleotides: TGTGCCAGCAGCTTGGAGGGGGAATTAGCTTTCTTT.

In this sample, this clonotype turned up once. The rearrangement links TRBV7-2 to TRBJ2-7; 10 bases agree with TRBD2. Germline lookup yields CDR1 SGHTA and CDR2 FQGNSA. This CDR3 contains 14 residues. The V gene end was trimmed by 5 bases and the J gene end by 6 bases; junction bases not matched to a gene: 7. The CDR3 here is CASSTLAGGPEQYF. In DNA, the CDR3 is TGTGCCAGCAGCACTTTAGCGGGGGGCCCCGAGCAGTACTTC. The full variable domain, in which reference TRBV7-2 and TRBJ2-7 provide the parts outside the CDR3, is GAGVSQSPSNKVTEKGKDVELRCDPISGHTALYWYRQSLGQGLEFLIYFQGNSAPDKSGLPSDRFSAERTGGSVSTLTIQRTQQEDSAVYLCASSTLAGGPEQYFGPGTRLTVT.

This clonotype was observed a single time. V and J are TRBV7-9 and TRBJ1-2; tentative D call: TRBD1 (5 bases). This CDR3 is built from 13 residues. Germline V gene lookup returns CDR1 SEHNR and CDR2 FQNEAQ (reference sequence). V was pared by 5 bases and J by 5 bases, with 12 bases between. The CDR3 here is CASSPQRGYGYTF. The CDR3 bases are TGTGCCAGCAGCCCCCAGAGGGGATATGGCTACACCTTC.

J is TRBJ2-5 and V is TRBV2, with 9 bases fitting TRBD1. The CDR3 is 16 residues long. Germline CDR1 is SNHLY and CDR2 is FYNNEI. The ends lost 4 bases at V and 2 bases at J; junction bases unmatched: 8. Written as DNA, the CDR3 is TGTGCCAGCAGTGTCAAGGGGGACAGGGCACAAGAGACCCAGTACTTC. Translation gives CASSVKGDRAQETQYF.

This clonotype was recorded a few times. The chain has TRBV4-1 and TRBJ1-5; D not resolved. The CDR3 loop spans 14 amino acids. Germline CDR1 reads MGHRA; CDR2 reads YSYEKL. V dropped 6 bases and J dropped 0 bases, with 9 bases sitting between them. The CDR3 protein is CASSKIVSNQPQHF. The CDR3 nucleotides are TGCGCCAGCAGTAAGATCGTTAGCAATCAGCCCCAGCATTTT.

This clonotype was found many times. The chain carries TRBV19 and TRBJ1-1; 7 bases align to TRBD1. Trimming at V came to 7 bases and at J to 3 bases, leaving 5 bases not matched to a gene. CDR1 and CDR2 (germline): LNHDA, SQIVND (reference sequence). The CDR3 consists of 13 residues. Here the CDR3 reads CASNQGEDTEAFF. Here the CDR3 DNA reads TGTGCCAGTAATCAGGGGGAGGACACTGAAGCTTTCTTT.